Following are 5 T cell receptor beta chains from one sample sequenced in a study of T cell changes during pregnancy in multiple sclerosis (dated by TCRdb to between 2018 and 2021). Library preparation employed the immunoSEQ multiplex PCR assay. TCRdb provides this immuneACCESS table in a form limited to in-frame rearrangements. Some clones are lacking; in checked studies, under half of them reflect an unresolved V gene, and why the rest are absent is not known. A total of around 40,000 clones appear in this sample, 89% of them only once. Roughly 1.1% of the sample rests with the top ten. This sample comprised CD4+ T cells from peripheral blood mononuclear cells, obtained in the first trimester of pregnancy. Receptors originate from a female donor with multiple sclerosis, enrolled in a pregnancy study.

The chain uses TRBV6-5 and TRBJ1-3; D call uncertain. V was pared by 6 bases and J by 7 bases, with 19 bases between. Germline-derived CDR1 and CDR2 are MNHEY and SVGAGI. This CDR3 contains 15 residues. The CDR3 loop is CASSIQAGSTNTIYF. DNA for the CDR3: TGTGCCAGCAGCATTCAGGCGGGAAGTACGAACACCATATATTTT.

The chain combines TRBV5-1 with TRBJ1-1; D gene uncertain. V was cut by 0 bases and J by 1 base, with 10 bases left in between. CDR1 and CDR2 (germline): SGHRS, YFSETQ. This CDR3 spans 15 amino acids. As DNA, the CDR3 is TGCGCCAGCAGCTTGGTGGCGGGCGCGAACACTGAAGCTTTCTTT. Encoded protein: CASSLVAGANTEAFF.

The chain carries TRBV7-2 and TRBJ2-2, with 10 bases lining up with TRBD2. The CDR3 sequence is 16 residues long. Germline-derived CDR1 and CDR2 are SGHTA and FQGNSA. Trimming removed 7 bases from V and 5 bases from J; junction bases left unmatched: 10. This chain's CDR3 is CASTFFILAGTGELFF. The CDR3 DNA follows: TGTGCCAGCACCTTTTTCATACTAGCGGGGACCGGGGAGCTGTTTTTT.

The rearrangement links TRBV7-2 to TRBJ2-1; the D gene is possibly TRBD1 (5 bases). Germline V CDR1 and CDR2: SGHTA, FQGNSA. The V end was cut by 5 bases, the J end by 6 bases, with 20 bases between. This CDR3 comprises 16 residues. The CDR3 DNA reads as TGTGCCAGCAGCCTAGATTCGAACGTAGGGGTCAATGAGCAGTTCTTC. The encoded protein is CASSLDSNVGVNEQFF.

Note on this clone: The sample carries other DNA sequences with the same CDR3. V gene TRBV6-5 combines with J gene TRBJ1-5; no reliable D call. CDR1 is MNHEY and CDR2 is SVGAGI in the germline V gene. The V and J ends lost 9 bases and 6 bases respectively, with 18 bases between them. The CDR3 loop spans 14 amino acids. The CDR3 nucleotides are TGTGCCAGTAGCGAACCCCCAACTGGTCAGCCCCAGCATTTT. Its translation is CASSEPPTGQPQHF.